A selection of T cell receptor beta chains follows, all from one sample in a study of OX40 agonist ivuxolimab in advanced cancers. The protocol was immunoSEQ multiplex PCR, while the TCRdb copy is restricted to in-frame clones and leaves out a portion. The sample lists some 72,000 clones, almost 95% occurring once. The sample was CD4+ or CD8+ T cells sorted from blood, taken in a trial of the OX40 agonist ivuxolimab. All receptors come from an adult with an advanced solid tumor such as melanoma, head and neck, liver or kidney cancer. The CDR3 runs from the conserved cysteine through the conserved F or W. The D gene is left open where the match is weak. Not all rows give a size; the values are once, few, many and, for expanded clones, a class.

TRBV30	TRBD2	.	TRBJ2-1	TGTGCCTGCATTTCGGGGGGGCCGGGTAATGAGCAGTTCTTC	CACISGGPGNEQFF
TRBV29-1	.	.	TRBJ2-5	TGCAGCGTGGACAAGTTGCAAGAGACCCAGTACTTC	CSVDKLQETQYF
TRBV27	.	.	TRBJ2-2	TGTGCCAGCAGTCTCCCGACTTGGGGGCGTACCGGGGAGCTGTTTTTT	CASSLPTWGRTGELFF
TRBV5-1	.	.	TRBJ1-1	TGCGCCAGCAGCTTGGACCCAGTGAACACTGAAGCTTTCTTT	CASSLDPVNTEAFF
TRBV5-6	TRBD1	once	TRBJ1-1	TGTGCCAGCAGTTCCCCCGGGACAGGCGTTACTGAAGCTTTCTTT	CASSSPGTGVTEAFF
TRBV2	TRBD1	once	TRBJ2-7	TGTGCCAGCAGACAGGGACAGGGGGCTCGCGAGCAGTACTTC	CASRQGQGAREQYF
TRBV30	.	.	TRBJ1-2	TGTGCCTGGAGTGACGGGGGGATCAATGGCTACACCTTC	CAWSDGGINGYTF
TRBV28	TRBD2	.	TRBJ2-7	TGTGCCAGCAGTCCGACTAGCGGGCGATACGAGCAGTACTTC	CASSPTSGRYEQYF
TRBV28	TRBD2	.	TRBJ2-7	TGTGCCAGCAGCTTGGGGGGGTACGAGCAGTACTTC	CASSLGGYEQYF
TRBV30	.	.	TRBJ2-7	TGTGCCTGGAGTGTAGTCGACACCTACGAGCAGTACTTC	CAWSVVDTYEQYF
TRBV18	TRBD2	.	TRBJ2-1	TGTGCCAGCTCACTAGCGGGCGGACTCGGAAATGAGCAGTTCTTC	CASSLAGGLGNEQFF
TRBV6-5	.	.	TRBJ1-3	TGTGCCAGCAGTTACTCGGCGGGAGGAAACACCATATATTTT	CASSYSAGGNTIYF
TRBV19	.	.	TRBJ1-3	TGTGCCAGTAGGGTAGGACGCTCGGCTGGAAACACCATATATTTT	CASRVGRSAGNTIYF
TRBV10-1	.	.	TRBJ2-1	TGCGCCAGCAGTGGGAGGGGGCGTCAGAATGAGCAGTTCTTC	CASSGRGRQNEQFF
TRBV5-1	.	.	TRBJ1-1	TGCGCCAGCAGCTTGACTGGAGTCCAGGGCACTGAAGCTTTCTTT	CASSLTGVQGTEAFF
TRBV7-9	.	.	TRBJ2-7	TGTGCCAGCAGCCCGTTGGGGGGCCGGACTCTATCCTACGAGCAGTACTTC	CASSPLGGRTLSYEQYF
TRBV18	.	.	TRBJ1-5	TGTGCCAGCTCACTCCAGGGCACCGGCAATCAGCCCCAGCATTTT	CASSLQGTGNQPQHF
TRBV6-6	.	.	TRBJ1-3	TGTGCCAGCAGTGAGACCCCAGGGACTGGAAACACCATATATTTT	CASSETPGTGNTIYF
TRBV5-1	TRBD1	.	TRBJ2-2	TGCGCCAGCAGCGTAGACAGGGGTGACACCGGGGAGCTGTTTTTT	CASSVDRGDTGELFF
TRBV18	TRBD2	.	TRBJ2-3	TGTGCCAGCTCACCAATCGGGACTAGCGGGGGCACAGATACGCAGTATTTT	CASSPIGTSGGTDTQYF
TRBV6-5	.	.	TRBJ1-2	TGTGCCAGCAGTTTCCACAGTAAGACTTATGGCTACACCTTC	CASSFHSKTYGYTF
TRBV2	.	.	TRBJ2-7	TGTGCCAGTGAGGAGAGGGAGCGCGAGCAGTACTTC	CASEEREREQYF
TRBV29-1	TRBD2	.	TRBJ2-3	TGCAGTGCTCTCCTCGGGAGGGGATATACGCAGTATTTT	CSALLGRGYTQYF
TRBV12-5	TRBD1	.	TRBJ2-7	TGTGCTAGTGGTCTAACAGGGGCCTACGAGCAGTACTTC	CASGLTGAYEQYF
TRBV6-5	.	.	TRBJ2-1	TGTGCCAGCGCTCCCCCCCGGGGGCCCAATGAGCAGTTCTTC	CASAPPRGPNEQFF
TRBV6-6	TRBD1	.	TRBJ1-1	TGTGCCAGCCAGAATTTCAGGGGGGCCGGGGCTGAAGCTTTCTTT	CASQNFRGAGAEAFF
TRBV5-1	.	.	TRBJ2-7	TGCGCCAGCAGCTTTGCGGGACTCATCTACGAGCAGTACTTC	CASSFAGLIYEQYF
TRBV5-5	TRBD1	.	TRBJ2-7	TGTGCCAGCAGCTACGCGACAGGGGTAACCTACGAGCAGTACTTC	CASSYATGVTYEQYF
TRBV30	.	.	TRBJ1-4	TGTGCCTGGAGTGTAACGGGGAATGAAAAACTGTTTTTT	CAWSVTGNEKLFF
TRBV2	TRBD1	.	TRBJ1-4	TGTGCCAGCACCTCCTGGACAGGGTGGGAAAAACTGTTTTTT	CASTSWTGWEKLFF
TRBV5-1	.	.	TRBJ1-2	TGCGCCAGCAGCTTGGGAGCAGGAAAGCTAGGAGATGGCTACACCTTC	CASSLGAGKLGDGYTF
TRBV18	.	.	TRBJ1-1	TGTGCCAGCTCACCAAGACACACTGAAGCTTTCTTT	CASSPRHTEAFF
TRBV19	.	.	TRBJ1-1	TGTGCCAGTAAGGTGAGGGGATTGAACACTGAAGCTTTCTTT	CASKVRGLNTEAFF
TRBV19	.	.	TRBJ2-5	TGTGCCACTATTGAAGCTCCAGGCTGGGCTCCGTACTTC	CATIEAPGWAPYF